Sequencing of this TCR beta chain was carried out in a study of T cell responses to AZD1222 COVID-19 vaccine. V was clipped by 0 bases and J by 4 bases, with 12 bases between them. The CDR3 loop spans 15 amino acids. The V gene's germline CDR1 is MGHRA and CDR2 YSYEKL. Using immunoSEQ multiplex PCR, the repertoire was profiled, and TCRdb retains in-frame clones only, with some absent. The data contain fewer than 110,000 clones, around 84% of them seen just once; the ten biggest clones take up under 1.5%. The TCR originated in an adult in good health. The sample here was peripheral blood, taken on day 0 of AZD1222 vaccination. V gene TRBV4-1 combines with J gene TRBJ1-2; D might be TRBD1 (5 bases). The CDR3 loop reads CASSQDFRETYGYTF. For the CDR3, the DNA is TGCGCCAGCAGCCAAGATTTCAGGGAAACCTATGGCTACACCTTC.